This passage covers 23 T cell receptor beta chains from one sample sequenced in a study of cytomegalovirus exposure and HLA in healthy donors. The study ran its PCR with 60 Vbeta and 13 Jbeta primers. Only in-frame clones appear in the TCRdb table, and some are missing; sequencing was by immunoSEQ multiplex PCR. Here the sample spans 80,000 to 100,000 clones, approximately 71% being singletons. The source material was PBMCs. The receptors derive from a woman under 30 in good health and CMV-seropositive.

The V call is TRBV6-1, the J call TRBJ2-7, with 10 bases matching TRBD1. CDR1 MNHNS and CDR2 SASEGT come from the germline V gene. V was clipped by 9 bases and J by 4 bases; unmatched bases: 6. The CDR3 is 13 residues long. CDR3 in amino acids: CASGGTGEYEQYF. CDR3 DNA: TGTGCCAGTGGGGGGACAGGGGAATACGAGCAGTACTTC.

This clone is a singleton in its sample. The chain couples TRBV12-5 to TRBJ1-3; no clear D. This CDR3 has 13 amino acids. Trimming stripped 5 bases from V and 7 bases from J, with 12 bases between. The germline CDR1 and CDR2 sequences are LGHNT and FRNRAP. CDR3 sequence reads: CASGIGSGNTIYF. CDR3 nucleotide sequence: TGTGCTAGTGGTATTGGATCGGGGAACACCATATATTTT.

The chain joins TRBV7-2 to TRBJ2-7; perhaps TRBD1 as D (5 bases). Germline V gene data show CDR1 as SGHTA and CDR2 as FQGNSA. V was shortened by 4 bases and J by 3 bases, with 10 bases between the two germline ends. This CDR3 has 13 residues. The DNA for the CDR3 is TGTGCCAGCAGCTCAGGGATTTACTACGAGCAGTACTTC. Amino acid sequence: CASSSGIYYEQYF. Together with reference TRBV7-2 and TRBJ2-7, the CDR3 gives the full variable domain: GAGVSQSPSNKVTEKGKDVELRCDPISGHTALYWYRQSLGQGLEFLIYFQGNSAPDKSGLPSDRFSAERTGGSVSTLTIQRTQQEDSAVYLCASSSGIYYEQYFGPGTRLTVT.

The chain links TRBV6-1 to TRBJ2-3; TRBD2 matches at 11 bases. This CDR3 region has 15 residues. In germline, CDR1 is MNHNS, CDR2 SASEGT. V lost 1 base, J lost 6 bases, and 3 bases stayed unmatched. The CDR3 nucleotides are TGTGCCAGCAGTGAAGTAGCGGGGGGGCCGGATACGCAGTATTTT. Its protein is CASSEVAGGPDTQYF.

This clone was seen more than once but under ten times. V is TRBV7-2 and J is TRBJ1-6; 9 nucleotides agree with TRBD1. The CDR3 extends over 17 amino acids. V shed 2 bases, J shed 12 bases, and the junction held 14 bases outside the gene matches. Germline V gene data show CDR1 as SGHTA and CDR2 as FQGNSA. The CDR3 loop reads CASSLNPPGQGYGPLHF. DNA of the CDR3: TGTGCCAGCAGCTTAAACCCCCCGGGACAGGGATACGGACCCCTCCACTTT.

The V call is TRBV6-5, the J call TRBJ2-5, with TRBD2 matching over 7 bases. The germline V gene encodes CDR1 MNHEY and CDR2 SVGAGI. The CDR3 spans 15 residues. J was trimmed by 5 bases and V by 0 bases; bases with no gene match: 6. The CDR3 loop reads CASSYSGEGQETQYF. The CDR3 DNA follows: TGTGCCAGCAGTTACTCCGGGGAGGGCCAGGAGACCCAGTACTTC.

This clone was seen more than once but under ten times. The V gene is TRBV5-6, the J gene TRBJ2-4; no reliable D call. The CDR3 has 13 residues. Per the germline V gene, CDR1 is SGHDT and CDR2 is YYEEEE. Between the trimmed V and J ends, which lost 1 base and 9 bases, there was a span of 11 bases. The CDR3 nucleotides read TGTGCCAGCAGCTTGACCCCAAACAGCATTCAGTACTTC. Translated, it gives CASSLTPNSIQYF.

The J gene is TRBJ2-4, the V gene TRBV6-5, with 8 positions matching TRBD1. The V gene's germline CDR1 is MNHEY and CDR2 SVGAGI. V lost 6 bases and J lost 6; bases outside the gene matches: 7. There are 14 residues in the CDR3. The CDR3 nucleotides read TGTGCCAGCAGACCCGGACAGGGTGGAAACATTCAGTACTTC. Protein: CASRPGQGGNIQYF.

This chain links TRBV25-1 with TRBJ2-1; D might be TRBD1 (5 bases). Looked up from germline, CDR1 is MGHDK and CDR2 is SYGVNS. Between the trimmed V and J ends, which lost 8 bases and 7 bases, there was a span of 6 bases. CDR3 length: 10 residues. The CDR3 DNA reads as TGTGCCAGCTCAGGGAATGAGCAGTTCTTC. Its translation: CASSGNEQFF.

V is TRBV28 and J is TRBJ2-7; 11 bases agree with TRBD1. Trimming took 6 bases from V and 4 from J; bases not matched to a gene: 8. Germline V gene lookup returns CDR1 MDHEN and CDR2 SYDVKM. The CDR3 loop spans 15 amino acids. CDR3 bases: TGTGCCAGCAGCGGAACCGGGACAGGGGGATACGAGCAGTACTTC. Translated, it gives CASSGTGTGGYEQYF.

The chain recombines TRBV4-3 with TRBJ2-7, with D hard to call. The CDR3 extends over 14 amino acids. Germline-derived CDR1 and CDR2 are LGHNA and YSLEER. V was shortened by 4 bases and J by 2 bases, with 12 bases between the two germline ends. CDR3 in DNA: TGCGCCAGCAGCCCCCTCGGTTTACCCTACGAGCAGTACTTC. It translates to CASSPLGLPYEQYF.

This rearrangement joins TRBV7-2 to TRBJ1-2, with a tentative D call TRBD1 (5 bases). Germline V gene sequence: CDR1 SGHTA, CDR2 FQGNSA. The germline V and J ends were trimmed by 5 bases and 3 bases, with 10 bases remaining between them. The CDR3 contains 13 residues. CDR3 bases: TGTGCCAGCAGCACCACAGGATACTATGGCTACACCTTC. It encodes CASSTTGYYGYTF.

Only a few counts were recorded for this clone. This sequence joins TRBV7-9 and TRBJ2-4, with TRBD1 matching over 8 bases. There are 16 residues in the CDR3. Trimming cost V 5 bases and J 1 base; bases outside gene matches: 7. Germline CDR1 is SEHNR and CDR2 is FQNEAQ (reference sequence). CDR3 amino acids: CASSPGQGGAKNIQYF. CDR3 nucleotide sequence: TGTGCCAGCAGCCCCGGACAGGGTGGGGCCAAAAACATTCAGTACTTC. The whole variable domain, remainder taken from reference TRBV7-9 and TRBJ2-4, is DTGVSQNPRHKITKRGQNVTFRCDPISEHNRLYWYRQTLGQGPEFLTYFQNEAQLEKSRLLSDRFSAERPKGSFSTLEIQRTEQGDSAMYLCASSPGQGGAKNIQYFGAGTRLSVL.

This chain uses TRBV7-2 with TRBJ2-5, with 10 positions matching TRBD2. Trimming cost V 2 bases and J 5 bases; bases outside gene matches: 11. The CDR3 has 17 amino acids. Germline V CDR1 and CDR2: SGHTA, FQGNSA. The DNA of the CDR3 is TGTGCCAGCAGCTTAATAATAGCGGGGGGCCAACGGGAGACCCAGTACTTC. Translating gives CASSLIIAGGQRETQYF. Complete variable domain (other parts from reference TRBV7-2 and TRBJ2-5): GAGVSQSPSNKVTEKGKDVELRCDPISGHTALYWYRQSLGQGLEFLIYFQGNSAPDKSGLPSDRFSAERTGGSVSTLTIQRTQQEDSAVYLCASSLIIAGGQRETQYFGPGTRLLVL.

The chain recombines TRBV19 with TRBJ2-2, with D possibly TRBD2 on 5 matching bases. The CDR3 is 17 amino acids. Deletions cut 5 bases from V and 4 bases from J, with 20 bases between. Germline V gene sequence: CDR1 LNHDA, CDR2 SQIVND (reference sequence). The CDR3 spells CASSPRSSGAATGELFF. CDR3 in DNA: TGTGCCAGTAGTCCCCGATCGTCTGGAGCGGCCACCGGGGAGCTGTTTTTT.

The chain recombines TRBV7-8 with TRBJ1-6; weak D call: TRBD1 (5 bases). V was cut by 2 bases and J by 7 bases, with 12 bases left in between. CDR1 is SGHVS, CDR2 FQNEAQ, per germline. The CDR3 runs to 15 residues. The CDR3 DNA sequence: TGTGCCAGCAGCTTAATGGGGGGTAGGAATTCACCCCTCCACTTT. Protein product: CASSLMGGRNSPLHF.

CDR3 DNA sequence: TGTGCCAGCAGGCGGACAGGATCTAACCCTAACTATGGCTACACCTTC. This gives the protein CASRRTGSNPNYGYTF. The chain recombines TRBV11-2 with TRBJ1-2, with TRBD1 matching 7 bases. Looked up from germline, CDR1 is SGHAT and CDR2 is FQNNGV. Germline trimming cut 6 bases from V and 0 bases from J; bases unmatched to any gene: 10. This CDR3 has 16 amino acids. Together with reference TRBV11-2 and TRBJ1-2, the CDR3 gives the full variable domain: EAGVAQSPRYKIIEKRQSVAFWCNPISGHATLYWYQQILGQGPKLLIQFQNNGVVDDSQLPKDRFSAERLKGVDSTLKIQPAKLEDSAVYLCASRRTGSNPNYGYTFGSGTRLTVV.

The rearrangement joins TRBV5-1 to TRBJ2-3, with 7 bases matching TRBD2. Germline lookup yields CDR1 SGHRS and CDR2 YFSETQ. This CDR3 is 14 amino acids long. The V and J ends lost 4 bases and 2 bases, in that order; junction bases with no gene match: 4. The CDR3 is CASSRDYYTDTQYF. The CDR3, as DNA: TGCGCCAGCAGCCGGGACTACTACACAGATACGCAGTATTTT.

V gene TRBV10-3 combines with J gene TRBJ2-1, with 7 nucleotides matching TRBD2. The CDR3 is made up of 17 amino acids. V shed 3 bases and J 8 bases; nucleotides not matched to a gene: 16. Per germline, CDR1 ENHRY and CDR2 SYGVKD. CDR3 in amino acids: CAISDSLGGLQGDEQFF. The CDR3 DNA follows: TGTGCCATCAGTGATTCCTTGGGAGGGCTCCAAGGGGATGAGCAGTTCTTC.

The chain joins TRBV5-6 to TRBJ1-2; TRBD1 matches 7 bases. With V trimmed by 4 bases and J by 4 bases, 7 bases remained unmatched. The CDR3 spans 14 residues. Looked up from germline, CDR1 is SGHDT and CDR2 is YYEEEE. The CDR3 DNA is TGTGCCAGCAGCCTCCGAGACAGGGCCTATGGCTACACCTTC. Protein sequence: CASSLRDRAYGYTF.

The CDR3 sequence: CASTLRGADTDTQYF. For the CDR3, the DNA is TGTGCCAGCACTTTGCGGGGGGCTGATACAGATACGCAGTATTTT. The chain has TRBV9 and TRBJ2-3, with 8 nucleotides matching TRBD2. Germline CDR1 is SGDLS and CDR2 is YYNGEE. With 6 bases clipped from V and 3 bases from J, the junction kept 9 bases outside the gene matches. The CDR3 runs to 15 residues. The variable domain in full, completed from reference TRBV9 and TRBJ2-3, reads DSGVTQTPKHLITATGQRVTLRCSPRSGDLSVYWYQQSLDQGLQFLIQYYNGEERAKGNILERFSAQQFPDLHSELNLSSLELGDSALYFCASTLRGADTDTQYFGPGTRLTVL.

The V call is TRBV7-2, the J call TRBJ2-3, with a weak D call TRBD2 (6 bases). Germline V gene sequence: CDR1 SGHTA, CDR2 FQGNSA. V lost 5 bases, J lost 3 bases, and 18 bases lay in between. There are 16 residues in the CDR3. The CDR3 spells CASSLRLVLWTDTQYF. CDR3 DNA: TGTGCCAGCAGCCTCCGACTAGTCCTTTGGACAGATACGCAGTATTTT.

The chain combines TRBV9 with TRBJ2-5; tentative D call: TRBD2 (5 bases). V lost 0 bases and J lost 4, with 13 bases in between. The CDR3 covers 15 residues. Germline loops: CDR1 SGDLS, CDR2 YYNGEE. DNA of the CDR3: TGTGCCAGCAGCGTAGGCAGCTCGGAGGTAGAGACCCAGTACTTC. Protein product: CASSVGSSEVETQYF.